The sequence of this T cell receptor beta chain was determined in a study of T cell responses to AZD1222 COVID-19 vaccine. Study-wide points: Sampled repertoires all dated from after the peak T cell response. At 160-218 and 743-854, vaccine-associated CD4 TCRs were dominant, and they spanned spike. At baseline, just a handful of AZD1222 recipients tested seropositive. Targets within unmutated variant regions were reportedly found for nearly half of spike-specific TCRs.

Trimming shortened V by 4 bases and J by 6 bases, and 9 bases separated the two germline ends. The CDR3 has 12 amino acids. Germline CDR1 reads MDHEN; CDR2 reads SYDVKM. Only in-frame clones appear in the TCRdb table, and some are missing; sequencing was by immunoSEQ multiplex PCR. The sample records roughly 140,000 clones, more than 90% being singletons. About this clone: Its antigen is undetermined.

The chain employs TRBV28 and TRBJ1-2; D may be TRBD1 (5 bases). The sequences come from peripheral blood, collected on day 0 of AZD1222 vaccination. The sequence was collected from an adult in good health. In nucleotides, the CDR3 is TGTGCCAGCAGTTGGGGGGGAGATGGCTACACCTTC. It codes for CASSWGGDGYTF.